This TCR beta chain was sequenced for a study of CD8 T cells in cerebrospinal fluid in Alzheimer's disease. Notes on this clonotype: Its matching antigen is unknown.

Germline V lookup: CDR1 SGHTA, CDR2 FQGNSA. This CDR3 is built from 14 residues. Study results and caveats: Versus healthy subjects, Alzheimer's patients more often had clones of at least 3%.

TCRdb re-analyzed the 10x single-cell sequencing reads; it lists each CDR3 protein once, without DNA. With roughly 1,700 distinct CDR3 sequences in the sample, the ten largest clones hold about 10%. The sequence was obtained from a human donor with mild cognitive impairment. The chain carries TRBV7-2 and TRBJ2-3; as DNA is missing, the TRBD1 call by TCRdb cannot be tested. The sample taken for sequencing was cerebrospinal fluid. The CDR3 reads CASSLNGGPDTQYF.